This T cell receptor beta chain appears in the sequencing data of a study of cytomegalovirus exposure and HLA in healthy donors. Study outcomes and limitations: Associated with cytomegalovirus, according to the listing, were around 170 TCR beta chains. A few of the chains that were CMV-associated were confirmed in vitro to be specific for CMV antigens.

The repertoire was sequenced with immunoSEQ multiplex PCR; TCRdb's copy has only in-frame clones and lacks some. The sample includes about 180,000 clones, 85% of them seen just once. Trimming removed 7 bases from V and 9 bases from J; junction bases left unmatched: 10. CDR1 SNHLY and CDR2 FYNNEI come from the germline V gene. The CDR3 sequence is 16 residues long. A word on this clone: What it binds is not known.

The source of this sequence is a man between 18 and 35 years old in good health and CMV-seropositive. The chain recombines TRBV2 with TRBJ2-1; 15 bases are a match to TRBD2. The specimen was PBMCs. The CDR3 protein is CASNRPGLAGGTEQFF. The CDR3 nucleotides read TGTGCCAGCAACCGACCGGGACTAGCGGGAGGTACTGAGCAGTTCTTC.